The clone carrying this T cell receptor (beta chain) was picked up a small number of times. The sample comes from a study of regulatory T cells in long-lasting Graves disease. Arm-PCR with iRepertoire HTBI primers amplified the CDR3 regions for these TCR beta libraries. MiXCR, run by TCRdb on the multiplex PCR reads, gives a single entry per CDR3 protein. The profile covers a few hundred thousand distinct CDR3 sequences, with over 9.5% appearing a single time and about 19% taken by the ten largest. Time point denoted: newly diagnosed GD, antithyroid drugs for less than 3 months. With RNA extracted from PBMCs as input, the TCR library was made. Patients met American Thyroid Association criteria for Graves' disease. With 0 bases removed from V and 6 bases from J, the gap between germline ends came to 12 bases. CDR3 size: 14 residues. Germline V CDR1 and CDR2: LGHNA, YSLEER. The same sample was also studied in work on T cells in Graves' hyperthyroidism and ophthalmopathy.

The TCR sequence derives from a young woman with Graves disease. The genes are TRBV4-3 and TRBJ2-7; D ambiguous. Sequenced here: peripheral blood mononuclear cells (PBMCs), sampled at new diagnosis, from a patient treated with antithyroid drugs. Here the CDR3 reads CASSQDRLPVEQYF. The CDR3 DNA reads as TGCGCCAGCAGCCAAGACAGACTTCCCGTCGAGCAGTACTTC.